Included here is one T cell receptor beta chain sequence, with context. The data derive from a study of Ad26.COV2.S vaccination and SARS-CoV-2 variants. At the level of the study: Donor was in the COV1001 Ad26.COV2.S trial arm.

Treatment reported: 15 to 20 received Ad26.COV2.S at low or high dose, single or two shots; about 5 received placebo; per-sample allocation not given. Specimens were obtained on day 63 following the first vaccine or placebo injection. Data came from immunoSEQ multiplex PCR; TCRdb stores just in-frame clones and leaves some out. The top ten hold about 10% of the sample, which has roughly 300,000 clones, around nine tenths seen once. This material consisted of peripheral blood, taken in a trial of Ad26.COV2.S vaccine versus placebo. This TCR was recovered from a person between 18 and 65 years old who received the Ad26.COV2.S COVID-19 vaccine or a placebo.

DNA of the CDR3: TGTGCCAGCGCCCGGGACCCCACCGAGACCCAGTACTTC. Its protein is CASARDPTETQYF. This sequence joins TRBV7-2 and TRBJ2-5; D tentatively fits TRBD1 or TRBD2 (5 bases each). The CDR3 length is 13 residues. Germline V gene lookup returns CDR1 SGHTA and CDR2 FQGNSA. V lost 8 bases, J lost 5 bases, and 15 bases lay in between.